A single sample is the source of the 10 T cell receptor beta chains below, sequenced in a study of shared clonotypes between healthy human individuals. Some clones are missing from TCRdb's copy, which holds only in-frame ones; the method was immunoSEQ multiplex PCR. Here the sample spans 2 million to 2.5 million clones, roughly 90% being singletons. The sequenced sample was naive CD4+ T cells from PBMCs. The subset denotes: CD45RA+ positively selected. All receptors derive from a man younger than 30 in good health. Some clones in this sample may be carry-over from other donors' samples.

V is TRBV7-2 and J is TRBJ2-3; D possibly corresponds to TRBD2 (5 bases). Trimming removed 5 bases from V and 6 bases from J, with 15 bases in between. Germline V lookup: CDR1 SGHTA, CDR2 FQGNSA. This CDR3 spans 14 amino acids. For the CDR3, the DNA is TGTGCCAGCAGCCCCGGGGTTATAAGGGATACGCAGTATTTT. Translating gives CASSPGVIRDTQYF.

The chain combines TRBV30 with TRBJ2-7; unclear D gene. Trimming pared 4 bases from V and 2 bases from J, leaving 9 bases between. Germline V gene data show CDR1 as GTSNPN and CDR2 as SVGIG (reference sequence). The CDR3 runs 12 residues. In DNA, the CDR3 is TGTGCCTGGATCAGAGACCCCTACGAGCAGTACTTC. Protein product: CAWIRDPYEQYF.

V gene TRBV7-2 combines with J gene TRBJ2-3; unclear D gene. The CDR3 covers 13 residues. Trimming removed 5 bases at V and 4 bases at J, with 10 bases between. Germline V CDR1 and CDR2: SGHTA, FQGNSA. The CDR3 spells CASSLLHSDTQYF. CDR3 bases: TGTGCCAGCAGCCTCCTCCACTCAGATACGCAGTATTTT. Full variable domain (outside the CDR3, taken from reference TRBV7-2 and TRBJ2-3): GAGVSQSPSNKVTEKGKDVELRCDPISGHTALYWYRQSLGQGLEFLIYFQGNSAPDKSGLPSDRFSAERTGGSVSTLTIQRTQQEDSAVYLCASSLLHSDTQYFGPGTRLTVL.

The genes are TRBV2 and TRBJ2-3, with a possible D match to TRBD2 (5 bases). The germline V gene has CDR1 SNHLY and CDR2 FYNNEI. The CDR3 totals 12 residues. The V and J ends lost 3 bases and 8 bases respectively, with 9 bases between them. CDR3 nucleotides: TGTGCCAGCAGTGAGAGGGCGGGTACGCAGTATTTT. Its translation is CASSERAGTQYF.

The gene calls are TRBV7-2 and TRBJ1-2; D is possibly TRBD1 (5 bases). The CDR3 spans 14 residues. Germline values: CDR1 SGHTA, CDR2 FQGNSA. V lost 5 bases to trimming and J lost 0 bases, with 10 bases between them. As DNA, the CDR3 is TGTGCCAGCAGCCCAGGGAGCCCTAACTATGGCTACACCTTC. This gives the protein CASSPGSPNYGYTF.

The chain carries TRBV6-1 and TRBJ2-1; D is uncertain. Deletions cut 2 bases from V and 11 bases from J, with 10 bases between. Germline V gene sequence: CDR1 MNHNS, CDR2 SASEGT. CDR3 length equals 12 residues. Written as DNA, the CDR3 is TGTGCCAGCAGTGAAAGGCTCCTAAAGCAGTTCTTC. Amino acid sequence: CASSERLLKQFF.

CDR3 region: CASSLSGYQPQHF. The CDR3 DNA reads as TGTGCCAGCAGCTTGTCAGGGTATCAGCCCCAGCATTTT. This chain connects TRBV5-6 to TRBJ1-5, with D perhaps TRBD1 (5 bases). The CDR3 spans 13 residues. The germline gives CDR1 SGHDT, CDR2 YYEEEE. V lost 1 base and J 5 bases, leaving 7 bases between the germline ends.

The genes are TRBV14 and TRBJ2-1; TRBD2 agrees at 10 bases. V shed 4 bases, J shed 6 bases, and the junction held 9 bases outside the gene matches. CDR3 length equals 16 residues. CDR1 and CDR2 (germline): SGHDN, FVKESK. The CDR3 here is CASSPASGSIVNEQFF. CDR3 nucleotides: TGTGCCAGCAGCCCCGCTAGCGGGAGTATAGTCAATGAGCAGTTCTTC.

This clone has only a few counts. The chain joins TRBV10-3 to TRBJ1-5; D ambiguous. Germline V gene lookup returns CDR1 ENHRY and CDR2 SYGVKD. Trimming removed 0 bases from V and 11 bases from J, with 8 bases in between. This CDR3 region has 12 residues. CDR3 nucleotides: TGTGCCATCAGTGAGTCTCCGGAAGCCCAGCATTTT. As protein: CAISESPEAQHF.

The chain employs TRBV9 and TRBJ1-1; the D is unclear. CDR3 length: 16 amino acids. Germline-derived CDR1 and CDR2 are SGDLS and YYNGEE. The ends were cut back, 3 bases at V and 1 base at J, with 16 bases in the middle. The CDR3 is CASSAAPKGRNTEAFF. DNA for the CDR3: TGTGCCAGCAGCGCTGCCCCGAAAGGGAGGAACACTGAAGCTTTCTTT. Filled out from reference TRBV9 and TRBJ1-1, the complete variable domain reads DSGVTQTPKHLITATGQRVTLRCSPRSGDLSVYWYQQSLDQGLQFLIQYYNGEERAKGNILERFSAQQFPDLHSELNLSSLELGDSALYFCASSAAPKGRNTEAFFGQGTRLTVV.